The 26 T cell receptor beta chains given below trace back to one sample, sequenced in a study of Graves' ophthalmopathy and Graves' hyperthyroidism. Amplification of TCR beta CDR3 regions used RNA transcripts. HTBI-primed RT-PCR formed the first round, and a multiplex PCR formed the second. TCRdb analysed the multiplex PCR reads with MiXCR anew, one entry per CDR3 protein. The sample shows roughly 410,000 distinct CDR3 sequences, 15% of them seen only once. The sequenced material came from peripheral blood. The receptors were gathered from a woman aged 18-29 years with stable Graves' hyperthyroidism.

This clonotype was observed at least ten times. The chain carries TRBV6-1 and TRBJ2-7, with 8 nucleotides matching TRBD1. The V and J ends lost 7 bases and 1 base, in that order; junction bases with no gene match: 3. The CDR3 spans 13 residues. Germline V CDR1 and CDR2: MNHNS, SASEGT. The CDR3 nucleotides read TGTGCCAGCACTGACAGGGGATCCTACGAGCAGTACTTC. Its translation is CASTDRGSYEQYF.

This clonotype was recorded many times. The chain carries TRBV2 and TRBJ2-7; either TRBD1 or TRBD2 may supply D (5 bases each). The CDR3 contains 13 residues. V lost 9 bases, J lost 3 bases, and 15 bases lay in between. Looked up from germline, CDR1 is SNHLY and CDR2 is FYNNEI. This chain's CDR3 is CASATGAFYEQYF. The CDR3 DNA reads TGTGCCAGTGCCACCGGGGCTTTCTACGAGCAGTACTTC.

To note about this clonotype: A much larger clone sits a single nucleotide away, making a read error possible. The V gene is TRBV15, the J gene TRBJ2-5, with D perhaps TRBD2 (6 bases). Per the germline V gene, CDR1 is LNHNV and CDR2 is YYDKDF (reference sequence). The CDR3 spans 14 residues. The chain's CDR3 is CATSTRTYRGTKYF. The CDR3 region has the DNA TGTGCCACCAGCACCCGTACCTATCGGGGGACCAAGTACTTC. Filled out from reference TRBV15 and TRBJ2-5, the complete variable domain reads DAMVIQNPRYQVTQFGKPVTLSCSQTLNHNVMYWYQQKSSQAPKLLFHYYDKDFNNEADTPDNFQSRRPNTSFCFLDIRSPGLGDTAMYLCATSTRTYRGTKYFGPGTRLLVL.

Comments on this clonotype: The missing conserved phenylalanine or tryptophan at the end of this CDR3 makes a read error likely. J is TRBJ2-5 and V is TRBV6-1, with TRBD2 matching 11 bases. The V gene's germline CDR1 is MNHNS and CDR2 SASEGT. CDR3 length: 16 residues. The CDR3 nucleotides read TGTGCCAGCAGTAAGTCGGGACTAGCGGACCAAGAGTCCCAGTACTAC. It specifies CASSKSGLADQESQYY.

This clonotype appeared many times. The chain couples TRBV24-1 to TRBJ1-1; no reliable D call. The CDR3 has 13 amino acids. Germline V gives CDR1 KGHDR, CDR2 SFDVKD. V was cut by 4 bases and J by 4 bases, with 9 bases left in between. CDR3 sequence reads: CATSDAVGTEAFF. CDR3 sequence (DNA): TGTGCCACCAGTGACGCGGTGGGCACTGAAGCTTTCTTT.

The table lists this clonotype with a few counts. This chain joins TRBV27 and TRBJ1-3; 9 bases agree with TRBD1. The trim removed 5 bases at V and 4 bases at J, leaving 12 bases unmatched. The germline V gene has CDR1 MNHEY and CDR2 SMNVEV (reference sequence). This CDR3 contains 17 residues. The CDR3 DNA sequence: TGTGCCAGCAGTCCATACAACCCCGGACAGGGGGGAAACACCATATATTTT. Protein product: CASSPYNPGQGGNTIYF.

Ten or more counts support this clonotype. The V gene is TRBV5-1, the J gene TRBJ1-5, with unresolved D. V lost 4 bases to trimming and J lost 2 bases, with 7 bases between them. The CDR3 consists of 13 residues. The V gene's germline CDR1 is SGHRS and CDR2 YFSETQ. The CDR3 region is CASSKGGNQPQHF. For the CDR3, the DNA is TGCGCCAGCAGCAAAGGCGGCAATCAGCCCCAGCATTTT. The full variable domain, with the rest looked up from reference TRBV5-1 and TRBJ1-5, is KAGVTQTPRYLIKTRGQQVTLSCSPISGHRSVSWYQQTPGQGLQFLFEYFSETQRNKGNFPGRFSGRQFSNSRSEMNVSTLELGDSALYLCASSKGGNQPQHFGDGTRLSIL.

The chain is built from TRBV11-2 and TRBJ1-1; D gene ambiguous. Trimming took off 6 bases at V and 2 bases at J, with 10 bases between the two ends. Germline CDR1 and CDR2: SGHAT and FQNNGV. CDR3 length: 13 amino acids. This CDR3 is CASSKDANTEAFF. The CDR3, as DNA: TGTGCCAGCAGTAAAGACGCAAACACTGAAGCTTTCTTT. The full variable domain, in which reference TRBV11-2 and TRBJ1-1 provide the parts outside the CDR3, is EAGVAQSPRYKIIEKRQSVAFWCNPISGHATLYWYQQILGQGPKLLIQFQNNGVVDDSQLPKDRFSAERLKGVDSTLKIQPAKLEDSAVYLCASSKDANTEAFFGQGTRLTVV.

The CDR3 is CASSSPNQPYEQYF. Written as DNA, the CDR3 is TGTGCCAGCAGCTCTCCAAACCAACCCTACGAGCAGTACTTC. J is TRBJ2-7 and V is TRBV7-9; D unclear. Germline V gene data show CDR1 as SEHNR and CDR2 as FQNEAQ (reference sequence). There are 14 residues in the CDR3. Trimming removed 4 bases from V and 2 bases from J, with 12 bases in between.

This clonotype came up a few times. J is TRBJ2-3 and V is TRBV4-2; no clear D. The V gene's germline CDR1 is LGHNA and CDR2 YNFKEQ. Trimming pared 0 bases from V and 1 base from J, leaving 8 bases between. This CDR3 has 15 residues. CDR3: CASSQEWQRTDTQYF. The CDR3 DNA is TGTGCCAGCAGCCAAGAGTGGCAACGCACAGATACGCAGTATTTT.

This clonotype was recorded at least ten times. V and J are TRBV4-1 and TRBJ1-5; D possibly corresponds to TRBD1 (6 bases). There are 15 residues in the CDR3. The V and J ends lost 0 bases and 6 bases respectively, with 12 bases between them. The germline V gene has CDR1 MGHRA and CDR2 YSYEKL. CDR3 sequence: CASSQDAGRGQPQHF. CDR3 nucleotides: TGCGCCAGCAGCCAAGATGCGGGCAGGGGTCAGCCCCAGCATTTT.

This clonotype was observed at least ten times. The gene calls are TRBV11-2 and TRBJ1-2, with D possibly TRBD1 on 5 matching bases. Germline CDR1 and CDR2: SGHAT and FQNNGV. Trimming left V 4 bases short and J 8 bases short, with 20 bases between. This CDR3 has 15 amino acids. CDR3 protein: CASSSPWTPRQGYTF. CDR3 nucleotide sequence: TGTGCCAGCAGCTCTCCATGGACACCCAGGCAAGGCTACACCTTC.

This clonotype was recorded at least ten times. The CDR3 DNA is TGTGCCAGCAGTCCCACAGTTGAAGTAGAGGGCTACACCTTC. Translated, it gives CASSPTVEVEGYTF. The chain uses TRBV12-3 or TRBV12-4 and TRBJ1-2; D not resolved. Trimming pared 5 bases from V and 8 bases from J, leaving 18 bases between. There are 14 residues in the CDR3.

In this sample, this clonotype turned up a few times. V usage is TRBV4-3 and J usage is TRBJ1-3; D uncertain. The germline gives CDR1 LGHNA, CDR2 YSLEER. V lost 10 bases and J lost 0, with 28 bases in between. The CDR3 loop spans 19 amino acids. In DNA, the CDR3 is TGCGCCACTATTAGACGGAGGTTCAACCGATCAAGCTCTGGAAACACCATATATTTT. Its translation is CATIRRRFNRSSSGNTIYF.

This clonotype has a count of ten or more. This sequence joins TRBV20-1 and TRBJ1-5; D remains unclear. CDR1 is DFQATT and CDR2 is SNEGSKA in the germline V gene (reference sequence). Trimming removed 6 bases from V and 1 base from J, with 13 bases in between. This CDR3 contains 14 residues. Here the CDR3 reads CSAPRPISNQPQHF. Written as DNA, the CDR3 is TGCAGTGCCCCGCGGCCGATAAGCAATCAGCCCCAGCATTTT.

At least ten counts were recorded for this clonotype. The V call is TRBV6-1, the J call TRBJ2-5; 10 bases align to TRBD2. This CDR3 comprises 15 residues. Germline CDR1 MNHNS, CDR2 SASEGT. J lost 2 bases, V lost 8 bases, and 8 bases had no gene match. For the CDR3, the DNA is TGTGCCAGCGATCCGGGACTAGCGACGCAAGAGACCCAGTACTTC. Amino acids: CASDPGLATQETQYF.

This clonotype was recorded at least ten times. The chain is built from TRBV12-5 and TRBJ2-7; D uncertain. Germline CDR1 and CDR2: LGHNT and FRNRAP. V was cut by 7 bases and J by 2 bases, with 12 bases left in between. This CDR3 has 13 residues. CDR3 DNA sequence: TGTGCTAGTGTAAACTACCCCGCCTACGAGCAGTACTTC. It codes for CASVNYPAYEQYF.

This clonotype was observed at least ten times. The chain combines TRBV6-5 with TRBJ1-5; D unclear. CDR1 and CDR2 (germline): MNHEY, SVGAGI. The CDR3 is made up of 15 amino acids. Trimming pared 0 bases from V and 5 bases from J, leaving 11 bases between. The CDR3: CASSYSAGSDQPQHF. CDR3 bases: TGTGCCAGCAGTTACTCTGCGGGTTCCGATCAGCCCCAGCATTTT.

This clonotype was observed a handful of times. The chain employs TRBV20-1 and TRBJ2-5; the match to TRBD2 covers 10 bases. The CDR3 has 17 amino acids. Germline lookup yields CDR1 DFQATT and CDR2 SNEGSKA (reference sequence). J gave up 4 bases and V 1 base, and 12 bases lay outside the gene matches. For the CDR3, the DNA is TGCAGTGCTAGAGGAGGGGGGCTAGCGGGAGTCAGAGAGACCCAGTACTTC. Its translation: CSARGGGLAGVRETQYF.

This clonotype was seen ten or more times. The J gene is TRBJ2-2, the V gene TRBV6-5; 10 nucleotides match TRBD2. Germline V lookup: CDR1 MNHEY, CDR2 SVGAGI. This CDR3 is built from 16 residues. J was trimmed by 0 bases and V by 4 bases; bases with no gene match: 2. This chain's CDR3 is CASSWTSGTNTGELFF. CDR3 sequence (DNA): TGTGCCAGCAGTTGGACTAGCGGTACGAACACCGGGGAGCTGTTTTTT.

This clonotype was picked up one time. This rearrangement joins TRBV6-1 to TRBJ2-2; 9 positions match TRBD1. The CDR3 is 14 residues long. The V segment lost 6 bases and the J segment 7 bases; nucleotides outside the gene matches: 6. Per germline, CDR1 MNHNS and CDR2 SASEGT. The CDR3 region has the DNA TGTGCCAGCAGAACAGGGGGCTCAAACGGGGAGCTGTTTTTT. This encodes CASRTGGSNGELFF.

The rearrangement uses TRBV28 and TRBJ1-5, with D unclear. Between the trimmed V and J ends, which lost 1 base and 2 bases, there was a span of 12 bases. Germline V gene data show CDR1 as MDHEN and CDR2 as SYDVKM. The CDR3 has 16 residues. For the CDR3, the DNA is TGTGCCAGCAGTTTATTCGGCCGGGAGCGCAATCAGCCCCAGCATTTT. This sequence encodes CASSLFGRERNQPQHF. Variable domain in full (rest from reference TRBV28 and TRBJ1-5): DVKVTQSSRYLVKRTGEKVFLECVQDMDHENMFWYRQDPGLGLRLIYFSYDVKMKEKGDIPEGYSVSREKKERFSLILESASTNQTSMYLCASSLFGRERNQPQHFGDGTRLSIL.

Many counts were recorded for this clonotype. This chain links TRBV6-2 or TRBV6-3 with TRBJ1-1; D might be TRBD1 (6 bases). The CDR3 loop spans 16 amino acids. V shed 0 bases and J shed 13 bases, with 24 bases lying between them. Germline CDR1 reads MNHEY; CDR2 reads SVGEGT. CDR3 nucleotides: TGTGCCAGCAGTTACTCGTATCAGGGGAACTCTGAAAGAGGTTTCTTT. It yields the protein CASSYSYQGNSERGFF.

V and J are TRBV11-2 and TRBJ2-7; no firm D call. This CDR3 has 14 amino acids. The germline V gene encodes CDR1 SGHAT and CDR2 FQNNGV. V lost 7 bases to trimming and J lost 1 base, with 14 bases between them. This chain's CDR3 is CASTWSARSYEQYF. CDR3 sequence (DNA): TGTGCCAGCACCTGGAGTGCGAGATCCTACGAGCAGTACTTC.

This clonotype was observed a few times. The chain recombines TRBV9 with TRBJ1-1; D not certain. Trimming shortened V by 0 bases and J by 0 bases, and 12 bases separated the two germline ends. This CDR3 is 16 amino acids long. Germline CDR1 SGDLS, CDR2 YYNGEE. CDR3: CASSVESRIMNTEAFF. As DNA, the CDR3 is TGTGCCAGCAGCGTAGAATCTCGGATAATGAACACTGAAGCTTTCTTT. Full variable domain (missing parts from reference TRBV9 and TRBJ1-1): DSGVTQTPKHLITATGQRVTLRCSPRSGDLSVYWYQQSLDQGLQFLIQYYNGEERAKGNILERFSAQQFPDLHSELNLSSLELGDSALYFCASSVESRIMNTEAFFGQGTRLTVV.

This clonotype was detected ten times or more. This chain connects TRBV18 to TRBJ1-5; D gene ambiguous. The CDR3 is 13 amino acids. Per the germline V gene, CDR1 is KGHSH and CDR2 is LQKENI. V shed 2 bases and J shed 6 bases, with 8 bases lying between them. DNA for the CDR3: TGTGCCAGCTCACCATTCCAGACTCAGCCCCAGCATTTT. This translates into CASSPFQTQPQHF.